These 12 T cell receptor beta chains share one sample of origin, sequenced in a study of T-cell memory formation after mild COVID-19. TCRdb redid the calling of the 5' RACE reads with MiXCR, one entry per CDR3 protein. The sample has 560,000 or so distinct CDR3 sequences, roughly a sixth seen once. The sequenced sample was PBMCs or a T cell subset sorted from them (not recorded which). All receptors come from an adult woman who had mild COVID-19 (a few samples of this study predate the infection). Cell type and time point are not known.

V is TRBV4-1 and J is TRBJ1-1; D is unclear. V lost 2 bases and J lost 5, with 9 bases in between. CDR3 length: 13 residues. Germline lookup yields CDR1 MGHRA and CDR2 YSYEKL. As DNA, the CDR3 is TGCGCCAGCAGCCAACGGGAAGTTACTGAAGCTTTCTTT. Translating it yields CASSQREVTEAFF.

This chain connects TRBV7-2 to TRBJ1-2; possible D gene TRBD1, 5 bases. With 3 bases removed from V and 2 bases from J, the gap between germline ends came to 10 bases. This CDR3 has 14 amino acids. Germline V gene data show CDR1 as SGHTA and CDR2 as FQGNSA. CDR3 residues: CASSFDSLNYGYTF. In DNA form, the CDR3 reads TGTGCCAGCAGCTTCGACAGCCTCAACTATGGCTACACCTTC.

This clonotype was counted between two and nine times. The chain combines TRBV7-2 with TRBJ2-1; 8 bases line up with TRBD1. This CDR3 spans 17 amino acids. Trimming removed 5 bases from V and 2 bases from J; junction bases left unmatched: 11. CDR1 and CDR2 (germline): SGHTA, FQGNSA. The CDR3 DNA sequence: TGTGCCAGCAGCCACAGTTGGGGGACAGGCCCCTACAATGAGCAGTTCTTC. Translating it yields CASSHSWGTGPYNEQFF.

This clonotype was seen a few times. The chain carries TRBV7-9 and TRBJ2-1, with D hard to call. The CDR3 extends over 12 amino acids. Germline V gives CDR1 SEHNR, CDR2 FQNEAQ (reference sequence). The ends were cut back, 1 base at V and 8 bases at J, with 6 bases in the middle. This CDR3 is CASSLDIHEQFF. CDR3 DNA sequence: TGTGCCAGCAGCTTAGATATCCATGAGCAGTTCTTC.

This clonotype was seen a handful of times. The V call is TRBV5-1, the J call TRBJ1-4; weak D call: TRBD1 (6 bases). This CDR3 has 14 residues. Germline loops: CDR1 SGHRS, CDR2 YFSETQ. The V and J ends lost 4 bases and 2 bases respectively, with 9 bases between them. The CDR3 sequence: CASSPDSTNEKLFF. The CDR3 DNA is TGCGCCAGCAGCCCGGACAGTACTAATGAAAAACTGTTTTTT.

This clonotype was observed a few times. The chain employs TRBV27 and TRBJ1-2, with 7 nucleotides matching TRBD1. The CDR3 has 14 residues. With V trimmed by 5 bases and J by 7 bases, 10 bases remained unmatched. Germline CDR1 is MNHEY and CDR2 is SMNVEV (reference sequence). CDR3 coding DNA: TGTGCCAGCAGTCTTCGACAGGGAGTAAGTGGCTACACCTTC. This sequence encodes CASSLRQGVSGYTF.

This clonotype was counted a single time. The CDR3 DNA follows: TGTGCCTGGAGTTCGTCCGGGACAGGGGGCGGCACAGATACGCAGTATTTT. This codes for CAWSSSGTGGGTDTQYF. V and J are TRBV30 and TRBJ2-3; 12 positions agree with TRBD1. Per germline, CDR1 GTSNPN and CDR2 SVGIG (reference sequence). V shed 2 bases and J 1 base; nucleotides not matched to a gene: 7. The CDR3 totals 17 residues. Filled out from reference TRBV30 and TRBJ2-3, the complete variable domain reads SQTIHQWPATLVQPVGSPLSLECTVEGTSNPNLYWYRQAAGRGLQLLFYSVGIGQISSEVPQNLSASRPQDRQFILSSKKLLLSDSGFYLCAWSSSGTGGGTDTQYFGPGTRLTVL.

This clonotype was counted many times. This chain joins TRBV5-6 and TRBJ1-1, with D tentatively TRBD1 (5 bases). Trimming pared 4 bases from V and 4 bases from J, leaving 8 bases between. CDR1 and CDR2 (germline): SGHDT, YYEEEE. This CDR3 spans 12 amino acids. The CDR3: CASSRQRTEAFF. The CDR3 nucleotides read TGTGCCAGCAGCCGACAGCGCACTGAAGCTTTCTTT. Complete variable domain (other parts from reference TRBV5-6 and TRBJ1-1): DAGVTQSPTHLIKTRGQQVTLRCSPKSGHDTVSWYQQALGQGPQFIFQYYEEEERQRGNFPDRFSGHQFPNYSSELNVNALLLGDSALYLCASSRQRTEAFFGQGTRLTVV.

The V gene is TRBV12-3 or TRBV12-4, the J gene TRBJ2-2; D unclear. V gave up 5 bases and J gave up 5 bases, with 21 bases separating them. The CDR3 is made up of 17 amino acids. The DNA of the CDR3 is TGTGCCAGCAGTCAATTGCCGATACCCTATAAGACCGGGGAGCTGTTTTTT. This encodes CASSQLPIPYKTGELFF.

The V and J genes are TRBV7-6 and TRBJ1-1; D remains unclear. The CDR3 contains 16 residues. Trimming cost V 7 bases and J 3 bases, with 21 bases left between them. Per the germline V gene, CDR1 is SGHVS and CDR2 is FNYEAQ. CDR3 sequence reads: CASNSRPGSKDTEAFF. DNA of the CDR3: TGTGCCAGCAACTCTCGGCCGGGATCGAAGGACACTGAAGCTTTCTTT.

The V and J genes are TRBV30 and TRBJ1-4; D call uncertain. This CDR3 comprises 10 residues. V was trimmed by 5 bases and J by 8 bases, leaving 6 bases between them. CDR1 is GTSNPN, CDR2 SVGIG, per germline (reference sequence). The CDR3 nucleotides are TGTGCCTGGGACGGGGAAAAACTGTTTTTT. Its protein product is CAWDGEKLFF.

The chain uses TRBV29-1 and TRBJ2-1; TRBD2 agrees at 7 bases. CDR3 size: 12 residues. V lost 6 bases and J lost 9; bases outside the gene matches: 8. Germline lookup yields CDR1 SQVTM and CDR2 ANQGSEA. Written as DNA, the CDR3 is TGCAGCGTGAAAAGCGGGACCCTTGAGCAGTTCTTC. Protein: CSVKSGTLEQFF.